Below, 5 T cell receptor beta chains from the same sample are listed, as sequenced in a study of blood T cell repertoires in COVID-19. TCRdb's table, derived via immunoSEQ multiplex PCR, lists solely in-frame clones and lacks some. The sample carries about 200,000 clones, about 88% recorded once. Specimen: peripheral blood. These receptors all come from a man between 40 and 49 years old with acute or convalescent COVID-19.

The chain carries TRBV27 and TRBJ1-4; tentatively, D is TRBD1 (5 bases). This CDR3 is 13 amino acids long. Per the germline V gene, CDR1 is MNHEY and CDR2 is SMNVEV (reference sequence). Trimming pared 3 bases from V and 6 bases from J, leaving 8 bases between. In nucleotides, the CDR3 is TGTGCCAGCAGTTTTCGGGGGGATGAAAAACTGTTTTTT. Protein sequence: CASSFRGDEKLFF.

The chain joins TRBV10-1 to TRBJ2-7; TRBD2 aligns across 12 bases. The CDR3 extends over 14 amino acids. Unmatched junction bases numbered 0, after V lost 2 bases and J lost 4 bases. The germline V gene encodes CDR1 WNHNN and CDR2 SYGVQD (reference sequence). In nucleotides, the CDR3 is TGCGCCAGCAGTGAGGGGACTAGCGGGTACGAGCAGTACTTC. Residues: CASSEGTSGYEQYF.

Comments on this clone: The sample contains more than one DNA sequence encoding this CDR3. The genes are TRBV27 and TRBJ1-1, with D possibly TRBD1 on 5 matching bases. With 5 bases removed from V and 5 bases from J, the gap between germline ends came to 15 bases. Germline V gene lookup returns CDR1 MNHEY and CDR2 SMNVEV (reference sequence). CDR3 length: 14 amino acids. This chain's CDR3 is CASSLWGEGTEAFF. CDR3 coding DNA: TGTGCCAGCAGTCTTTGGGGGGAGGGGACTGAAGCTTTCTTT.

This clone came up once. The chain couples TRBV2 to TRBJ2-2; TRBD2 might be the D (5 bases). The CDR3 totals 13 residues. Germline V lookup: CDR1 SNHLY, CDR2 FYNNEI. V lost 3 bases, J lost 7 bases, and 9 bases lay in between. This CDR3 is CASSDVGVGELFF. The CDR3 DNA reads TGTGCCAGCAGTGATGTGGGAGTCGGGGAGCTGTTTTTT.

The chain employs TRBV6-5 and TRBJ1-6, with D unresolved. This CDR3 spans 14 amino acids. The germline V and J ends were trimmed by 6 bases and 5 bases, with 11 bases remaining between them. The V gene's germline CDR1 is MNHEY and CDR2 SVGAGI. Here the CDR3 reads CASRSGFHNSPLHF. For the CDR3, the DNA is TGTGCCAGCAGATCCGGGTTCCATAATTCACCCCTCCACTTT.